Presented here are 27 T cell receptor beta chains from one specimen sequenced in a study of CD8+CD57+ T cells in acquired aplastic anemia. It was genomic DNA that served as the template for profiling TCR beta VDJ and CDR3. TCRdb processed the reads anew with MiXCR; each CDR3 protein has one entry. Among about 240,000 distinct CDR3 sequences, 47% were seen once, and the ten largest hold less than 9%. Selection for sequencing was limited to patients who had shown CD8+CD57+ cell expansion by flow cytometry. Material for sequencing was sorted CD4+, CD8+, or CD8+CD57+ T cells (not recorded which) from PBMCs. These receptors were obtained from a human donor with aplastic anemia.

This clonotype was detected ten times or more. This chain connects TRBV6-4 to TRBJ2-2, with TRBD1 matching over 7 bases. The V gene's germline CDR1 is MRHNA and CDR2 SNTAGT. J gave up 3 bases and V 5 bases, and 12 bases lay outside the gene matches. CDR3 size: 17 residues. The CDR3 loop is CASSQTTGTVHTGELFF. The CDR3 region has the DNA TGTGCCAGCAGTCAAACTACCGGGACAGTCCACACCGGGGAGCTGTTTTTT.

In nucleotides, the CDR3 is TGTGCCAGCAGCTTCCCAGCGGGAGGGATCACAGATACGCAGTATTTT. It specifies CASSFPAGGITDTQYF. This chain links TRBV13 with TRBJ2-3; the match to TRBD2 covers 10 bases. V was clipped by 3 bases and J by 2 bases; unmatched bases: 5. This CDR3 contains 16 residues. Germline lookup yields CDR1 PRHDT and CDR2 FYEKMQ (reference sequence).

This chain uses TRBV19 with TRBJ1-2; weak D call: TRBD1 (5 bases). This CDR3 contains 15 residues. Germline V lookup: CDR1 LNHDA, CDR2 SQIVND (reference sequence). Trimming left V 3 bases short and J 2 bases short, with 13 bases between. In DNA form, the CDR3 reads TGTGCCAGTAGTATCGAACAGGTCTCAAACTATGGCTACACCTTC. Translating it yields CASSIEQVSNYGYTF.

This clonotype was detected a few times. The genes are TRBV9 and TRBJ1-4; 7 bases are shared with TRBD1. Unmatched junction bases numbered 12, after V lost 5 bases and J lost 8 bases. CDR1 and CDR2 from the germline V gene are SGDLS and YYNGEE. The CDR3 consists of 15 residues. The CDR3 loop reads CASSAFRTGSEKLFF. Written as DNA, the CDR3 is TGTGCCAGCAGTGCTTTCCGGACAGGTAGCGAAAAACTGTTTTTT.

This clonotype was seen a single time. The chain recombines TRBV29-1 with TRBJ1-2; D call uncertain. Germline CDR1 SQVTM, CDR2 ANQGSEA. This CDR3 has 13 amino acids. V was pared by 6 bases and J by 2 bases, with 13 bases between. The CDR3 DNA reads as TGCAGCGTGAAATCCCCAATAAACTATGGCTACACCTTC. This codes for CSVKSPINYGYTF. Full variable domain (remainder filled in from reference TRBV29-1 and TRBJ1-2): SAVISQKPSRDICQRGTSLTIQCQVDSQVTMMFWYRQQPGQSLTLIATANQGSEATYESGFVIDKFPISRPNLTFSTLTVSNMSPEDSSIYLCSVKSPINYGYTFGSGTRLTVV.

This chain links TRBV27 with TRBJ2-6; 7 bases fit TRBD1. The V and J ends lost 6 bases and 1 base, in that order; junction bases with no gene match: 12. The CDR3 sequence is 18 residues long. From germline, CDR1 is MNHEY and CDR2 SMNVEV (reference sequence). CDR3 in amino acids: CASRPWAGGSSGANVLTF. The DNA for the CDR3 is TGTGCCAGCAGGCCATGGGCAGGGGGTTCTTCTGGGGCCAACGTCCTGACTTTC.

The chain joins TRBV6-5 to TRBJ1-5; D gene ambiguous. V lost 8 bases and J 4 bases, leaving 6 bases between the germline ends. Germline V gene sequence: CDR1 MNHEY, CDR2 SVGAGI. The CDR3 has 11 residues. The CDR3 DNA is TGTGCCAGCGGGTGGAATCAGCCCCAGCATTTT. Translating it yields CASGWNQPQHF.

There are many counts of this clonotype. V and J are TRBV7-9 and TRBJ2-7; 8 nucleotides match TRBD2. V gave up 5 bases and J gave up 5 bases; unmatched junction bases: 11. Germline V gives CDR1 SEHNR, CDR2 FQNEAQ (reference sequence). This CDR3 is built from 15 residues. This CDR3 is CASSTLSGIPHEQYF. The CDR3, as DNA: TGTGCCAGCAGCACCCTTAGCGGGATCCCCCACGAGCAGTACTTC.

This clonotype was seen ten or more times. This chain connects TRBV5-1 to TRBJ2-1, with D maybe TRBD2 (7 bases). Looked up from germline, CDR1 is SGHRS and CDR2 is YFSETQ. CDR3 length: 14 residues. With 0 bases removed from V and 8 bases from J, the gap between germline ends came to 12 bases. Here the CDR3 DNA reads TGCGCCAGCAGCTTGGCCACAGGGAGGGATGAGCAGTTCTTC. As protein: CASSLATGRDEQFF. Looking up the rest from reference TRBV5-1 and TRBJ2-1 gives the full variable domain: KAGVTQTPRYLIKTRGQQVTLSCSPISGHRSVSWYQQTPGQGLQFLFEYFSETQRNKGNFPGRFSGRQFSNSRSEMNVSTLELGDSALYLCASSLATGRDEQFFGPGTRLTVL.

To note about this clonotype: One base away lies a much larger clone, so this may be a sequencing read error. CDR3 sequence: CASSMGQVGTDTQYF. The CDR3 DNA is TGCGCCAGCAGCATGGGTCAGGTTGGCACAGATACGCAGTATTTT. V is TRBV5-1 and J is TRBJ2-3; D is unclear. CDR3 length equals 15 residues. The germline V and J ends were trimmed by 4 bases and 1 base, with 13 bases remaining between them. The V gene's germline CDR1 is SGHRS and CDR2 YFSETQ. Variable domain in full (rest from reference TRBV5-1 and TRBJ2-3): KAGVTQTPRYLIKTRGQQVTLSCSPISGHRSVSWYQQTPGQGLQFLFEYFSETQRNKGNFPGRFSGRQFSNSRSEMNVSTLELGDSALYLCASSMGQVGTDTQYFGPGTRLTVL.

This clonotype was seen many times. CDR3 sequence: CASSLRGTQYF. CDR3 in DNA: TGTGCCAGCAGCTTAAGGGGGACCCAGTACTTC. This chain links TRBV7-4 with TRBJ2-5; tentative D call: TRBD1 (5 bases). From germline, CDR1 is SGHVT and CDR2 SQSDAQ. This CDR3 is built from 11 residues. Deletions cut 2 bases from V and 7 bases from J, with 5 bases between.

The sample holds many counts of this clonotype. V gene TRBV7-2 combines with J gene TRBJ1-2; D call uncertain. CDR1 and CDR2 from the germline V gene are SGHTA and FQGNSA. Deletions cut 6 bases from V and 2 bases from J, with 10 bases between. The CDR3 consists of 13 residues. The CDR3 DNA reads as TGTGCCAGCAGTAAAGGAGCAAACTATGGCTACACCTTC. Residues: CASSKGANYGYTF.

On this clonotype itself: This sequence may be a read error, since a much larger clone differs from it by one base. The conserved final phenylalanine or tryptophan is absent from the CDR3, which likely points to a read error. The V and J genes are TRBV9 and TRBJ2-1; D is unclear. CDR3 length equals 13 residues. Germline V gives CDR1 SGDLS, CDR2 YYNGEE. V lost 7 bases to trimming and J lost 1 base, with 9 bases between them. The CDR3 is CASGWGSYNEQFL. In nucleotides, the CDR3 is TGTGCCAGCGGTTGGGGATCCTACAATGAGCAGTTCCTC.

The chain carries TRBV6-5 and TRBJ1-5; possibly TRBD1 for D (5 bases). The CDR3 sequence is 15 residues long. CDR1 is MNHEY, CDR2 SVGAGI, per germline. V dropped 5 bases and J dropped 0 bases, with 11 bases sitting between them. The CDR3 spells CASSDYRNSNQPQHF. The CDR3 region has the DNA TGTGCCAGCAGTGACTACAGGAATAGCAATCAGCCCCAGCATTTT.

This rearrangement joins TRBV19 to TRBJ2-7, with D hard to call. The germline V gene encodes CDR1 LNHDA and CDR2 SQIVND (reference sequence). The CDR3 has 13 residues. Trimming took off 0 bases at V and 6 bases at J, with 9 bases between the two ends. The CDR3 sequence is CASSIDRSVEQYF. Written as DNA, the CDR3 is TGTGCCAGTAGTATAGATAGGAGTGTCGAGCAGTACTTC.

This clonotype came up once. The chain joins TRBV7-9 to TRBJ2-3, with 7 bases aligning to TRBD2. From germline, CDR1 is SEHNR and CDR2 FQNEAQ (reference sequence). CDR3 length equals 13 residues. The V gene end was trimmed by 8 bases and the J gene end by 3 bases; junction bases not matched to a gene: 5. The CDR3, as DNA: TGTGCCAGCGGGGCCGGGGGGACAGATACGCAGTATTTT. Translating it yields CASGAGGTDTQYF.

This chain uses TRBV7-9 with TRBJ2-5; 11 nucleotides match TRBD2. Germline V CDR1 and CDR2: SEHNR, FQNEAQ (reference sequence). V lost 4 bases and J lost 5; bases outside the gene matches: 9. This CDR3 has 16 amino acids. The CDR3 nucleotides read TGTGCCAGCAGCTGGACTAGCGGGCGGGGTCAGGAGACCCAGTACTTC. It yields the protein CASSWTSGRGQETQYF.

This clonotype has a count of ten or more. The chain has TRBV7-6 and TRBJ1-2, with D tentatively TRBD1 (5 bases). Germline CDR1 reads SGHVS; CDR2 reads FNYEAQ. Trimming stripped 3 bases from V and 8 bases from J, with 25 bases between. CDR3 length: 17 residues. The CDR3 loop reads CASSFYPGPLERGGYTF. The CDR3 region has the DNA TGTGCCAGCAGCTTCTATCCGGGACCTCTCGAGCGGGGCGGCTACACCTTC. The variable domain in full, with the rest retrieved from reference TRBV7-6 and TRBJ1-2, is GAGVSQSPRYKVTKRGQDVALRCDPISGHVSLYWYRQALGQGPEFLTYFNYEAQQDKSGLPNDRFSAERPEGSISTLTIQRTEQRDSAMYRCASSFYPGPLERGGYTFGSGTRLTVV.

The table lists this clonotype with many counts. This CDR3 reads CASSLDSRVNEQFF. The CDR3 DNA sequence: TGTGCCAGCAGCTTGGATAGTAGAGTTAATGAGCAGTTCTTC. This chain joins TRBV5-6 and TRBJ2-1; the D is unclear. This CDR3 contains 14 residues. V lost 0 bases to trimming and J lost 7 bases, with 11 bases between them. Germline CDR1 reads SGHDT; CDR2 reads YYEEEE.

In the case of this clonotype: Being one base from a much bigger clone, this may be a read error. The chain is built from TRBV7-3 and TRBJ1-2, with 7 bases fitting TRBD1. Germline CDR1 SGHTA, CDR2 FQGTGA. The CDR3 contains 20 residues. This CDR3 is CASSFVRDSYYPLLGYGHTF. DNA for the CDR3: TGTGCCAGCAGCTTCGTCCGGGACAGCTATTACCCTCTACTAGGCTATGGCCACACCTTC.

This clonotype was observed many times. The J gene is TRBJ1-4, the V gene TRBV7-9; unclear D gene. The V gene's germline CDR1 is SEHNR and CDR2 FQNEAQ (reference sequence). The V and J ends lost 5 bases and 0 bases respectively, with 7 bases between them. This CDR3 region has 14 residues. The CDR3 sequence: CASSVGATNEKLFF. The CDR3, as DNA: TGTGCCAGCAGCGTAGGTGCAACTAATGAAAAACTGTTTTTT.

The chain has TRBV10-3 and TRBJ2-7; no reliable D call. V was clipped by 6 bases and J by 3 bases, with 9 bases between them. This CDR3 region has 12 residues. Germline CDR1 ENHRY, CDR2 SYGVKD. Here the CDR3 reads CAISASDYEQYF. CDR3 DNA: TGTGCCATCAGCGCCAGTGACTACGAGCAGTACTTC.

This clonotype was seen only a few times. A read error may be the cause here, since a much bigger clone is one base away. The CDR3 loop reads CASSYRTGPGNTVYF. In DNA, the CDR3 is TGTGCCAGCAGTTATCGCACAGGGCCTGGAAACACCGTATATTTT. The V call is TRBV6-4, the J call TRBJ1-3; weak D call: TRBD1 (6 bases). Germline lookup yields CDR1 MRHNA and CDR2 SNTAGT. This CDR3 contains 15 residues.

This clonotype has ten or more counts. The chain has TRBV9 and TRBJ2-7; 12 bases line up with TRBD1. This CDR3 comprises 18 residues. From germline, CDR1 is SGDLS and CDR2 YYNGEE. The V segment lost 3 bases and the J segment 3 bases; nucleotides outside the gene matches: 13. The CDR3 DNA follows: TGTGCCAGCAGCGAGGGACAGGGGGCAACTGAAGCGCACTACGAGCAGTACTTC. Translated, it gives CASSEGQGATEAHYEQYF.

The chain couples TRBV15 to TRBJ1-5; no clear D gene. This CDR3 comprises 12 residues. Germline V gene lookup returns CDR1 LNHNV and CDR2 YYDKDF (reference sequence). V lost 1 base and J lost 15, with 13 bases in between. CDR3 bases: TGTGCCACCAGCAGAGTAGGAGGTCGATCGCATTTT. This sequence encodes CATSRVGGRSHF.

In regard to this clonotype: Its ends do not fully match the called genes, so a read error is possible. The rearrangement links TRBV20-1 to TRBJ2-7; D unresolved. This CDR3 spans 12 amino acids. Germline CDR1 DFQATT, CDR2 SNEGSKA (reference sequence). CDR3 region: CSARTGSYEQSF. CDR3 nucleotide sequence: TGCAGTGCTAGGACGGGTTCCTACGAGCAGTCCTTC.

This chain connects TRBV20-1 to TRBJ2-7; the match to TRBD2 covers 8 bases. CDR1 is DFQATT, CDR2 SNEGSKA, per germline (reference sequence). J lost 3 bases, V lost 6 bases, and 7 bases had no gene match. The CDR3 is 13 residues long. CDR3: CSATGRGVYEQYF. As DNA, the CDR3 is TGCAGTGCCACAGGGCGGGGGGTCTACGAGCAGTACTTC.